These 9 T cell receptor beta chains were sequenced from one sample in a study of blood T cell repertoires in COVID-19. Only in-frame clones appear in the TCRdb table, and some are missing; sequencing was by immunoSEQ multiplex PCR. The sample yields roughly 220,000 clones, 85% to 90% seen once. The source material was peripheral blood. The receptor source for this set is a man aged 80 or over with acute or convalescent COVID-19.

This sequence joins TRBV7-3 and TRBJ2-5, with 9 positions matching TRBD1. Germline V gene lookup returns CDR1 SGHTA and CDR2 FQGTGA. CDR3 length equals 13 residues. V shed 3 bases, J shed 5 bases, and the junction held 1 base outside the gene matches. DNA for the CDR3: TGTGCCAGCAGCTTTGACAGGGGGGAGACCCAGTACTTC. Translated, it gives CASSFDRGETQYF. Based on the CDR3 plus reference TRBV7-3 and TRBJ2-5, the full variable domain is GAGVSQTPSNKVTEKGKYVELRCDPISGHTALYWYRQSLGQGPEFLIYFQGTGAADDSGLPNDRFFAVRPEGSVSTLKIQRTERGDSAVYLCASSFDRGETQYFGPGTRLLVL.

This clone was seen just once. The chain joins TRBV19 to TRBJ1-4, with 7 bases lining up with TRBD1. The CDR3 contains 16 residues. V dropped 6 bases and J dropped 0; count of bases not matched to a gene: 7. Germline V CDR1 and CDR2: LNHDA, SQIVND (reference sequence). The CDR3 loop reads CASSRYGQATNEKLFF. The CDR3 nucleotides are TGTGCCAGTAGCCGATACGGACAGGCAACTAATGAAAAACTGTTTTTT.

The V gene is TRBV19, the J gene TRBJ1-2, with 7 positions matching TRBD1. Unmatched junction bases numbered 11, after V lost 4 bases and J lost 6 bases. The CDR3 has 15 residues. Per germline, CDR1 LNHDA and CDR2 SQIVND (reference sequence). This CDR3 is CASSTTGQSIHGYTF. The CDR3 DNA is TGTGCCAGTAGTACTACGGGACAGAGTATTCATGGCTACACCTTC.

This clone was seen a single time. This chain connects TRBV29-1 to TRBJ2-3; 16 bases are shared with TRBD2. V lost 1 base, J lost 5 bases, and 9 bases stayed unmatched. The CDR3 runs 18 residues. CDR1 SQVTM and CDR2 ANQGSEA come from the germline V gene. The CDR3 DNA follows: TGCAGCGTTGAAGCGGGGGGACTAGCGGGAGGGCAGCAAGATACGCAGTATTTT. Translated: CSVEAGGLAGGQQDTQYF.

The chain uses TRBV2 and TRBJ1-1; tentatively, D is TRBD1 (6 bases). CDR3 length equals 13 residues. Germline V gene lookup returns CDR1 SNHLY and CDR2 FYNNEI. Trimming removed 6 bases from V and 8 bases from J, with 16 bases in between. The CDR3 sequence: CASSERRDMEAFF. CDR3 nucleotide sequence: TGTGCCAGCAGCGAGAGACGGGACATGGAAGCTTTCTTT.

This clone was seen more than once but under ten times. The chain employs TRBV12-3 or TRBV12-4 and TRBJ2-5, with D tentatively TRBD2 (5 bases). Trimming removed 7 bases at V and 7 bases at J, with 16 bases between. The CDR3 is 13 residues long. The CDR3 nucleotides read TGTGCCAGCATGCCGGGGAACCTCGGGACCCAGTACTTC. Encoded protein: CASMPGNLGTQYF.

This clone was observed a single time. This sequence joins TRBV11-3 and TRBJ1-1; unclear D gene. V was trimmed by 1 base and J by 0 bases, leaving 15 bases between them. Germline CDR1 reads SGHNT; CDR2 reads YENEEA. CDR3 length: 17 residues. In DNA form, the CDR3 reads TGTGCCAGCAGCTTAGTGGCGGGGAGACGCATGAACACTGAAGCTTTCTTT. This encodes CASSLVAGRRMNTEAFF.

V is TRBV30 and J is TRBJ1-6; weak D call: TRBD1 (6 bases). The CDR3 is 12 amino acids. Looked up from germline, CDR1 is GTSNPN and CDR2 is SVGIG (reference sequence). Deletions cut 4 bases from V and 13 bases from J, with 14 bases between. CDR3 loop: CAWNTGLRPLHF. The CDR3 DNA is TGTGCCTGGAACACAGGGCTCAGGCCCCTCCACTTT.

CDR3 in amino acids: CASRTSGRSYEQYF. The CDR3 bases are TGCGCCAGCAGGACTAGCGGGAGGTCCTACGAGCAGTACTTC. J is TRBJ2-7 and V is TRBV10-2; 13 bases map to TRBD2. The germline gives CDR1 WSHSY, CDR2 SAAADI. Trimming removed 6 bases from V and 1 base from J; junction bases left unmatched: 0. The CDR3 is 14 residues long.